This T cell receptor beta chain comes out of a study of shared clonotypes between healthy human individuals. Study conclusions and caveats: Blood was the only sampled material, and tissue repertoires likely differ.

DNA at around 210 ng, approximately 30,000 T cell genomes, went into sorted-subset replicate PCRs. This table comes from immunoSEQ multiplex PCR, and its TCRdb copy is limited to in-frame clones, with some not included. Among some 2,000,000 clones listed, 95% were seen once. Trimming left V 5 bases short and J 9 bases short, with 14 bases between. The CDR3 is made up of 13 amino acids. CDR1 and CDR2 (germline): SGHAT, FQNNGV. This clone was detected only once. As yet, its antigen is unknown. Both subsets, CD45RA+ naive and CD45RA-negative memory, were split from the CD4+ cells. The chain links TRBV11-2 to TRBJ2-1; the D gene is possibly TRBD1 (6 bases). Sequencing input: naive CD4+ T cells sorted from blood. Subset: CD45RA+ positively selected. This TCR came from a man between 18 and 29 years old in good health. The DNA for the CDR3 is TGTGCCAGCAGCCTACAGGGTCGGGGTGAGCAGTTCTTC. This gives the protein CASSLQGRGEQFF.